Below, 29 T cell receptor beta chains from the same sample are listed, as sequenced in a study of cytomegalovirus exposure and HLA in healthy donors (dated 2017 in TCRdb). Library preparation employed the immunoSEQ multiplex PCR assay. For the multiplex PCR, a mixture combining 60 forward primers for TCR Vbeta segments and 13 reverse primers for TCR Jbeta segments was used. The table was pulled from immuneACCESS by TCRdb, which kept in-frame rearrangements only. Such tables lose some clones; where checked, under half of the loss comes from unresolved V genes, and the rest has no known cause. This sample comprises more than 150,000 clones, around 82% of them detected only once. Over 2% of the sample lies in the top ten. What was sequenced was PBMCs. All receptors come from a woman aged 25 to 39 in good health and CMV-seropositive.

This rearrangement joins TRBV7-2 to TRBJ2-7; no reliable D call. From germline, CDR1 is SGHTA and CDR2 FQGNSA. The ends were cut back, 4 bases at V and 0 bases at J, with 4 bases in the middle. This CDR3 has 12 residues. The chain's CDR3 is CASSSISYEQYF. CDR3 DNA sequence: TGTGCCAGCAGCTCCATCTCCTACGAGCAGTACTTC.

The chain combines TRBV1 with TRBJ2-7; TRBD2 reflects the table's D call only, with no check against the DNA. TRBV1 is a pseudogene locus. The CDR3 covers 16 residues. CDR3 DNA sequence: TGCACCAGCAGTCCTACTCCCCCGAGGGTTCCCTACGAGCAGTACTTC. Translating gives CTSSPTPPRVPYEQYF.

The V gene is TRBV28, the J gene TRBJ2-3; 8 positions agree with TRBD1. The CDR3 contains 19 residues. Trimming took 7 bases from V and 2 from J; bases not matched to a gene: 20. Germline loops: CDR1 MDHEN, CDR2 SYDVKM. The CDR3 DNA follows: TGTGCCAGCATCCTCAACCAGGGGGCCGACGTCCCTCCCACAGATACGCAGTATTTT. Translated: CASILNQGADVPPTDTQYF.

This clone was counted a few times. The gene calls are TRBV7-9 and TRBJ2-5, with TRBD1 identical over 8 bases. Germline CDR1 SEHNR, CDR2 FQNEAQ (reference sequence). The V and J ends lost 5 bases and 4 bases, in that order; junction bases with no gene match: 12. The CDR3 covers 16 residues. The CDR3 DNA reads TGTGCCAGCAGCCTAATTAGACCGACAGGGGTAGAGACCCAGTACTTC. Its translation: CASSLIRPTGVETQYF.

V and J are TRBV5-1 and TRBJ1-4; perhaps TRBD1 as D (5 bases). This CDR3 is 13 amino acids long. V dropped 0 bases and J dropped 7 bases, with 7 bases sitting between them. The germline gives CDR1 SGHRS, CDR2 YFSETQ. The CDR3 coding sequence is TGCGCCAGCAGCTTGGACAGGTCTGAAAAACTGTTTTTT. This sequence encodes CASSLDRSEKLFF.

The gene calls are TRBV7-2 and TRBJ1-2, with 8 positions matching TRBD1. CDR3 size: 15 residues. The germline V gene encodes CDR1 SGHTA and CDR2 FQGNSA. The junction had 9 bases not matched to a gene; V was cut back by 1 base and J by 8 bases. The CDR3 spells CASSLEVVQGAGYTF. The CDR3 DNA follows: TGTGCCAGCAGCTTAGAAGTGGTCCAGGGGGCAGGCTACACCTTC.

This clone appeared a few times. The chain links TRBV19 to TRBJ1-1; possibly TRBD1 for D (5 bases). V lost 11 bases, J lost 4 bases, and 11 bases lay in between. Germline V gene sequence: CDR1 LNHDA, CDR2 SQIVND (reference sequence). The length of the CDR3 is 11 residues. The CDR3 loop reads CAAGGLTEAFF. DNA for the CDR3: TGTGCCGCTGGGGGACTCACTGAAGCTTTCTTT.

The V call is TRBV5-1, the J call TRBJ2-1, with TRBD2 matching 9 bases. Germline CDR1 is SGHRS and CDR2 is YFSETQ. This CDR3 spans 16 amino acids. Germline trimming cut 6 bases from V and 5 bases from J; bases unmatched to any gene: 12. The CDR3 nucleotides are TGCGCCAGCACTCTAGCGGGACGGTTTATAGACAATGAGCAGTTCTTC. This gives the protein CASTLAGRFIDNEQFF.

This chain links TRBV19 with TRBJ2-1, with no clear D. Germline CDR1 is LNHDA and CDR2 is SQIVND (reference sequence). CDR3 length equals 13 residues. Trimming left V 3 bases short and J 3 bases short, with 6 bases between. The CDR3 sequence is CASSIALYNEQFF. For the CDR3, the DNA is TGTGCCAGTAGTATCGCGCTCTACAATGAGCAGTTCTTC. The full variable domain, rest sourced from reference TRBV19 and TRBJ2-1, is DGGITQSPKYLFRKEGQNVTLSCEQNLNHDAMYWYRQDPGQGLRLIYYSQIVNDFQKGDIAEGYSVSREKKESFPLTVTSAQKNPTAFYLCASSIALYNEQFFGPGTRLTVL.

V usage is TRBV11-3 and J usage is TRBJ1-2; the D is unclear. The V end lost 2 bases, the J end lost 3 bases, and 13 bases lay between the germline ends. Germline V gene sequence: CDR1 SGHNT, CDR2 YENEEA. This CDR3 region has 15 residues. Written as DNA, the CDR3 is TGTGCCAGCAGCTTAAGGTCCGGGTGGGACTATGGCTACACCTTC. It encodes CASSLRSGWDYGYTF.

This chain links TRBV18 with TRBJ2-1; D perhaps matches TRBD1 (5 bases). V lost 3 bases to trimming and J lost 2 bases, with 23 bases between them. Germline lookup yields CDR1 KGHSH and CDR2 LQKENI. The CDR3 runs 19 residues. The CDR3 nucleotides are TGTGCCAGCTCACCTAACCAAGCTTTCCAGACAGACGCCTACAATGAGCAGTTCTTC. Amino acid sequence: CASSPNQAFQTDAYNEQFF.

The V call is TRBV29-1, the J call TRBJ2-6, with D maybe TRBD2 (6 bases). The germline V gene encodes CDR1 SQVTM and CDR2 ANQGSEA. This CDR3 comprises 13 residues. Deletions cut 3 bases from V and 4 bases from J, with 7 bases between. The CDR3 nucleotides are TGCAGCGTTGAGGGGAGGGGGGCCAACGTCCTGACTTTC. Amino acids: CSVEGRGANVLTF.

The V gene is TRBV6-5, the J gene TRBJ2-7; D perhaps matches TRBD2 (6 bases). CDR3 size: 14 residues. The germline gives CDR1 MNHEY, CDR2 SVGAGI. Trimming left V 0 bases short and J 6 bases short, with 12 bases between. CDR3 coding DNA: TGTGCCAGCAGTTACTCGAAGGAGGGCCCCGAGCAGTACTTC. Protein product: CASSYSKEGPEQYF.

The rearrangement uses TRBV4-3 and TRBJ2-1, with D perhaps TRBD2 (6 bases). V was cut by 0 bases and J by 4 bases, with 10 bases left in between. The CDR3 is 15 amino acids. CDR1 and CDR2 (germline): LGHNA, YSLEER. CDR3 coding DNA: TGCGCCAGCAGCCAAGAAAGGGAGGCGTACAATGAGCAGTTCTTC. Translated: CASSQEREAYNEQFF.

For the CDR3, the DNA is TGTGCCACCAGCAGAGCCGGCTTTACAGGGCTGAGCACTGAAGCTTTCTTT. It encodes CATSRAGFTGLSTEAFF. The rearrangement uses TRBV15 and TRBJ1-1, with D perhaps TRBD1 (6 bases). This CDR3 has 17 amino acids. Germline lookup yields CDR1 LNHNV and CDR2 YYDKDF (reference sequence). V lost 1 base, J lost 4 bases, and 19 bases lay in between.

The genes are TRBV5-1 and TRBJ2-1, with a possible D match to TRBD1 (6 bases). This CDR3 has 14 amino acids. Looked up from germline, CDR1 is SGHRS and CDR2 is YFSETQ. V shed 0 bases and J shed 6 bases, with 10 bases lying between them. DNA for the CDR3: TGCGCCAGCAGCTTGGTGGCAGGGGTCAATGAGCAGTTCTTC. Protein sequence: CASSLVAGVNEQFF.

The J gene is TRBJ2-1, the V gene TRBV7-9, with 8 bases lining up with TRBD2. The CDR3 length is 17 residues. The germline CDR1 and CDR2 sequences are SEHNR and FQNEAQ (reference sequence). After removal of 1 base from V and 5 bases from J, the junction contained 10 bases not matched to a gene. The CDR3 sequence: CASSLVGRGGPHNEQFF. In DNA form, the CDR3 reads TGTGCCAGCAGCTTAGTGGGTCGGGGGGGGCCCCACAATGAGCAGTTCTTC.

The chain uses TRBV15 and TRBJ2-2; D perhaps matches TRBD1 (6 bases). CDR1 is LNHNV, CDR2 YYDKDF, per germline (reference sequence). The CDR3 is made up of 16 amino acids. The ends were cut back, 2 bases at V and 0 bases at J, with 10 bases in the middle. CDR3 DNA: TGTGCCACCAGCAGATCCGGGACATCGAACACCGGGGAGCTGTTTTTT. This encodes CATSRSGTSNTGELFF. Using reference TRBV15 and TRBJ2-2 for the parts outside the CDR3, the full variable domain is DAMVIQNPRYQVTQFGKPVTLSCSQTLNHNVMYWYQQKSSQAPKLLFHYYDKDFNNEADTPDNFQSRRPNTSFCFLDIRSPGLGDTAMYLCATSRSGTSNTGELFFGEGSRLTVL.

The CDR3 loop reads CASSHAPGRRGSYEQYF. CDR3 sequence (DNA): TGCGCCAGCAGCCATGCCCCGGGACGGCGGGGCTCCTACGAGCAGTACTTC. The chain couples TRBV4-1 to TRBJ2-7; possible D gene TRBD2, 6 bases. In germline, CDR1 is MGHRA, CDR2 YSYEKL. The CDR3 is made up of 17 amino acids. V dropped 3 bases and J dropped 0 bases, with 18 bases sitting between them.

The chain combines TRBV21-1 with TRBJ2-3; TRBD1 was called by the table and not checked on the DNA. TRBV21-1 is described as a pseudogene. The CDR3 is made up of 18 amino acids. CDR3 loop: CASSKGGGTGHSTDTQYF. The CDR3 bases are TGTGCCAGCAGCAAAGGGGGGGGGACAGGCCACAGCACAGATACGCAGTATTTT.

This rearrangement joins TRBV5-1 to TRBJ2-3, with a tentative D call TRBD1 (5 bases). Trimming cost V 2 bases and J 0 bases, with 10 bases left between them. The CDR3 runs 15 residues. CDR1 is SGHRS and CDR2 is YFSETQ in the germline V gene. CDR3 bases: TGCGCCAGCAGCTTTGGGGCTATAAGCACAGATACGCAGTATTTT. Amino acid sequence: CASSFGAISTDTQYF.

With respect to this clone: This sample includes further DNA sequences coding for the same CDR3. The genes are TRBV28 and TRBJ1-2, with 10 nucleotides matching TRBD1. V trimming: 4 bases; J trimming: 5 bases; junction bases outside the gene matches: 10. CDR3 length equals 16 residues. Germline CDR1 and CDR2: MDHEN and SYDVKM. In nucleotides, the CDR3 is TGTGCCAGCAGTTCGGGACAGGGGTCTCCCCCGTATGGCTACACCTTC. As protein: CASSSGQGSPPYGYTF.

This clone was observed a few times. The J gene is TRBJ2-2, the V gene TRBV4-1, with D maybe TRBD2 (5 bases). V lost 0 bases and J 5 bases, leaving 19 bases between the germline ends. Germline CDR1 is MGHRA and CDR2 is YSYEKL. This CDR3 region has 18 residues. This CDR3 reads CASSQDIGLVRRTGELFF. CDR3 bases: TGCGCCAGCAGCCAAGATATCGGACTGGTTCGGCGGACCGGGGAGCTGTTTTTT.

The CDR3 nucleotides read TGTGCCAGCAGTAGGGGATCCGGGGAGCTGTTTTTT. It translates to CASSRGSGELFF. The V gene is TRBV6-5, the J gene TRBJ2-2; D is possibly TRBD1 (5 bases). Germline loops: CDR1 MNHEY, CDR2 SVGAGI. V gave up 5 bases and J gave up 6 bases, with 7 bases separating them. This CDR3 is built from 12 residues.

The chain is built from TRBV7-3 and TRBJ2-5, with 8 bases that match TRBD2. This CDR3 is built from 15 residues. V lost 5 bases to trimming and J lost 5 bases; unmatched junction nucleotides: 10. In germline, CDR1 is SGHTA, CDR2 FQGTGA. The CDR3 DNA sequence: TGTGCCAGCAGCCCCCTCCGGGGGGGCAGGGAGACCCAGTACTTC. This encodes CASSPLRGGRETQYF.

This clone was seen just once. This sequence joins TRBV5-1 and TRBJ1-5; D is uncertain. The CDR3 loop spans 15 amino acids. The germline gives CDR1 SGHRS, CDR2 YFSETQ. V lost 0 bases to trimming and J lost 4 bases, with 11 bases between them. CDR3 coding DNA: TGCGCCAGCAGCTTGGATGGAGGGCGGAATCAGCCCCAGCATTTT. It translates to CASSLDGGRNQPQHF.

The gene calls are TRBV7-2 and TRBJ1-5; D is perhaps TRBD1 (6 bases). The V end lost 5 bases, the J end lost 6 bases, and 17 bases lay between the germline ends. Germline CDR1 SGHTA, CDR2 FQGNSA. This CDR3 contains 15 residues. CDR3 coding DNA: TGTGCCAGCAGCACGAACGGCAGGGGTGTTCAGCCCCAGCATTTT. It is translated as CASSTNGRGVQPQHF. Combining the CDR3 with reference TRBV7-2 and TRBJ1-5 gives the whole variable domain GAGVSQSPSNKVTEKGKDVELRCDPISGHTALYWYRQSLGQGLEFLIYFQGNSAPDKSGLPSDRFSAERTGGSVSTLTIQRTQQEDSAVYLCASSTNGRGVQPQHFGDGTRLSIL.

The CDR3 sequence: CASSLLGARSPLHF. Written as DNA, the CDR3 is TGTGCCAGCAGTTTACTGGGGGCGAGGTCACCCCTCCACTTT. The chain carries TRBV27 and TRBJ1-6, with D perhaps matching TRBD1 (6 bases). Trimming took off 2 bases at V and 10 bases at J, with 12 bases between the two ends. The CDR3 is 14 amino acids. CDR1 MNHEY and CDR2 SMNVEV come from the germline V gene (reference sequence).

The chain employs TRBV4-2 and TRBJ2-2, with 8 bases that match TRBD2. V lost 0 bases and J lost 1; bases outside the gene matches: 1. This CDR3 contains 16 residues. Germline V gene data show CDR1 as LGHNA and CDR2 as YNFKEQ. The CDR3 bases are TGTGCCAGCAGCCAAGAGAGCGGGGGGAACACCGGGGAGCTGTTTTTT. Translating it yields CASSQESGGNTGELFF.